The rows below give T cell receptor beta chains drawn from one sample of a study of blood T cells in healthy people across ages. TCRdb re-analysed the 5' RACE reads in MiXCR, keeping a single row per CDR3 protein. In the table there are over a million distinct CDR3 sequences, under 30% of which are singletons. These data were likewise used in another study, on T cells of mothers and their children.

Sequencing was carried out using blood. The receptors come from a girl aged 2-10 years in good health. The CDR3 runs from the conserved cysteine through the conserved F or W. D genes are given only for firm matches. A clone size is listed for some rows: how often the clone was seen (once, few, many), or a class if it is expanded.

D: .
J: TRBJ2-5
V: TRBV29-1
size: .
DNA: TGCAGCGGCCGACTGACCGAAGAGACCCAGTACTTC
CDR3: CSGRLTEETQYF

D: .
J: TRBJ1-4
V: TRBV10-3
size: few
DNA: TGTGCCATCAGTGAGGGTTCAGCTAATGAAAAACTGTTTTTT
CDR3: CAISEGSANEKLFF

D: TRBD1
J: TRBJ2-5
V: TRBV9
size: .
DNA: TGTGCCAGCAGCGTAGATGGCAGGGGGCAGGAGACCCAGTACTTC
CDR3: CASSVDGRGQETQYF

D: TRBD1
J: TRBJ1-1
V: TRBV11-1
size: few
DNA: TGTGCCAGCAGCTTAGGCAGGGGGCCCACTGAAGCTTTCTTT
CDR3: CASSLGRGPTEAFF

D: TRBD1
J: TRBJ2-1
V: TRBV7-9
size: .
DNA: TGTGCCAGCAGCTTACTACAGGGGTGGGGTGAGCAGTTCTTC
CDR3: CASSLLQGWGEQFF

D: .
J: TRBJ2-5
V: TRBV13
size: few
DNA: TGTGCCAGCAGCTCCACTAGGAGGCGCCTGTTAAGGACCCAGTACTTC
CDR3: CASSSTRRRLLRTQYF

D: TRBD2
J: TRBJ2-5
V: TRBV12-3/TRBV12-4
size: few
DNA: TGTGCCAGCAGTTTACTAGCGGACGAAGAGACCCAGTACTTC
CDR3: CASSLLADEETQYF

D: .
J: TRBJ1-1
V: TRBV29-1
size: many
DNA: TGCAGCGTGGGGTGGGGCAGTGGTGAAGCTTTCTTT
CDR3: CSVGWGSGEAFF

D: TRBD1
J: TRBJ2-3
V: TRBV4-3
size: .
DNA: TGCGCCAGCAGCCAAGTATTCCCAGGGGGAGAGGAAGATACGCAGTATTTT
CDR3: CASSQVFPGGEEDTQYF

D: .
J: TRBJ1-2
V: TRBV12-3/TRBV12-4
size: .
DNA: TGTGCCAGCAGTTTTGAGGGCGCTAACTATGGCTACACCTTC
CDR3: CASSFEGANYGYTF

D: TRBD2
J: TRBJ2-7
V: TRBV9
size: few
DNA: TGTGCCAGCAGCGTCGGGACTAGCGTTTCCTACGAGCAGTACTTC
CDR3: CASSVGTSVSYEQYF

D: .
J: TRBJ2-4
V: TRBV12-3/TRBV12-4
size: .
DNA: TGTGCCAGCAGTTTACGTATGGTCGACATTCAGTACTTC
CDR3: CASSLRMVDIQYF

D: .
J: TRBJ1-5
V: TRBV6-5
size: few
DNA: TGTGCCAGCAGTTACAACGGGGGCAATCAGCCCCAGCATTTT
CDR3: CASSYNGGNQPQHF

D: TRBD2
J: TRBJ2-4
V: TRBV7-2
size: few
DNA: TGTGCCAGCAGCCCTAGCGGCCTAGCCAAAAACATTCAGTACTTC
CDR3: CASSPSGLAKNIQYF

D: .
J: TRBJ2-3
V: TRBV27
size: .
DNA: TGTGCCAGCGGTCCTACGAGTACGCAGTATTTT
CDR3: CASGPTSTQYF

D: TRBD1
J: TRBJ1-2
V: TRBV12-3/TRBV12-4
size: few
DNA: TGTGCCAGCAGTCTTGACAGGGAGCGTGGCTGCACCTTC
CDR3: CASSLDRERGCTF

D: .
J: TRBJ1-4
V: TRBV7-9
size: few
DNA: TGTGCCAGCAGCTCGGGTTGGGGTAATGAAAAACTGTTTTTT
CDR3: CASSSGWGNEKLFF

D: .
J: TRBJ2-1
V: TRBV20-1
size: once
DNA: TGCAGTGCCCCAACAAGAGGTCAGCAGTTCTTC
CDR3: CSAPTRGQQFF

D: .
J: TRBJ1-2
V: TRBV9
size: .
DNA: TGTGCCAGCAGCGTGTACGATTATGGCTACACCTTC
CDR3: CASSVYDYGYTF

D: .
J: TRBJ2-1
V: TRBV19
size: few
DNA: TGTGCCAGTACCATGGGCGGGATAGTGTACAATGAGCAGTTCTTC
CDR3: CASTMGGIVYNEQFF

D: .
J: TRBJ2-1
V: TRBV7-2
size: few
DNA: TGTGCCAGCAGCTCCCCTGACCCCGTCAATGAGCAGTTCTTC
CDR3: CASSSPDPVNEQFF

D: .
J: TRBJ2-1
V: TRBV4-1
size: few
DNA: TGCGCCAGCAGCCAAGAGGTCAACCCTAGCTCGGACTTCTACAATGAGCAGTTCTTC
CDR3: CASSQEVNPSSDFYNEQFF

D: .
J: TRBJ2-5
V: TRBV13
size: few
DNA: TGTGCCAGCAGCTTAGGCCTGGGGGGAGAAGAGACCCAGTACTTC
CDR3: CASSLGLGGEETQYF

D: .
J: TRBJ2-2
V: TRBV11-1
size: few
DNA: TGTGCCAGCGGCTTGAGGGGTACGGAGCTGTTTTTT
CDR3: CASGLRGTELFF

D: TRBD1
J: TRBJ1-3
V: TRBV11-2
size: few
DNA: TGTGCCAGCAGCGAGCAGGGGGCGCCTGGAAACACCATATATTTT
CDR3: CASSEQGAPGNTIYF

D: .
J: TRBJ2-1
V: TRBV7-9
size: few
DNA: TGTGCCAGCAGCCTCCCCACTTGGAAAACCTACAATGAGCAGTTCTTC
CDR3: CASSLPTWKTYNEQFF

D: TRBD2
J: TRBJ2-7
V: TRBV4-1
size: .
DNA: TGCGCCAGCAGCCGGACTAGCGGCGACGACGAGCAGTACTTC
CDR3: CASSRTSGDDEQYF

D: TRBD2
J: TRBJ2-7
V: TRBV20-1
size: .
DNA: TGCAGTGCTAGACCAGGACTAGCGGCACACAAATACGAGCAGTACTTC
CDR3: CSARPGLAAHKYEQYF

D: .
J: TRBJ2-5
V: TRBV29-1
size: once
DNA: TGCAGCGGGTTAAACAGGGTCCAAGAGGCCCAGTACTTC
CDR3: CSGLNRVQEAQYF

D: .
J: TRBJ2-7
V: TRBV29-1
size: .
DNA: TGCAGCGTTGAATTGGCGCCCCCCTACGAGCAGTACTTC
CDR3: CSVELAPPYEQYF

D: .
J: TRBJ1-2
V: TRBV12-3/TRBV12-4
size: .
DNA: TGTGCCAGCAGTTTGGCGGGGAGATACCCATATGGCTACACCTTC
CDR3: CASSLAGRYPYGYTF

D: .
J: TRBJ1-3
V: TRBV6-6
size: few
DNA: TGTGCCAGCAAACTAGGACACCTCTCTGGAAACACCATATATTTT
CDR3: CASKLGHLSGNTIYF

D: .
J: TRBJ2-1
V: TRBV27
size: few
DNA: TGTGCCAGCAGTTTATTGGAGCAGAAGTTCTTC
CDR3: CASSLLEQKFF

D: TRBD1
J: TRBJ1-1
V: TRBV10-3
size: .
DNA: TGTGCCATCAGTCGGGACAGTAACACTGAAGCTTTCTTT
CDR3: CAISRDSNTEAFF

D: .
J: TRBJ2-1
V: TRBV7-9
size: few
DNA: TGTGCCAGCAGCTTTCCTAGAGCGAAGGGGCAGTTCTTC
CDR3: CASSFPRAKGQFF

D: .
J: TRBJ2-4
V: TRBV28
size: .
DNA: TGTGCCAGCAGTTTACGGGGGATGAACATTCAGTACTTC
CDR3: CASSLRGMNIQYF

D: .
J: TRBJ2-7
V: TRBV5-1
size: .
DNA: TGCGCCAGCAGCTTGTTAGGGGAAGGTTACGAGCAGTACTTC
CDR3: CASSLLGEGYEQYF

D: .
J: TRBJ2-7
V: TRBV27
size: .
DNA: TGTGCCAGCAGCAACAGGGGACTCTCCTACGAGCAGTACTTC
CDR3: CASSNRGLSYEQYF

D: .
J: TRBJ2-7
V: TRBV14
size: .
DNA: TGTGCCAGCAGCCAAGATAGGCCAGGACTACCCTACGAGCAGTACTTC
CDR3: CASSQDRPGLPYEQYF

D: TRBD1
J: TRBJ1-5
V: TRBV6-2/TRBV6-3
size: few
DNA: TGTGCCAGCAATTTGGGACAGGGGAGACAGCCCCAGCATTTT
CDR3: CASNLGQGRQPQHF

D: .
J: TRBJ1-2
V: TRBV6-5
size: .
DNA: TGTGCCAGCAGTTTCCAGGGGTTATACTATGGCTACACCTTC
CDR3: CASSFQGLYYGYTF

D: TRBD1
J: TRBJ2-5
V: TRBV4-3
size: .
DNA: TGCGCCAGCAGCCAGAGCGGACAGGGGGCTAAGTTCTTC
CDR3: CASSQSGQGAKFF

D: TRBD1
J: TRBJ2-7
V: TRBV5-1
size: few
DNA: TGCGCCAGCAGCAACGGACAGGGTGTCCCTCACGAGCAGTACTTC
CDR3: CASSNGQGVPHEQYF

D: TRBD1
J: TRBJ1-6
V: TRBV7-9
size: few
DNA: TGTGCCAGCAGCTTAGGACAGGGGGCCGCTTCACCCCTCCACTTT
CDR3: CASSLGQGAASPLHF

D: .
J: TRBJ1-1
V: TRBV7-2
size: .
DNA: TGTGCCAGCAGGTATCCGGGGACCACTGAAGCTTTCTTT
CDR3: CASRYPGTTEAFF

D: TRBD1
J: TRBJ2-5
V: TRBV28
size: few
DNA: TGTGCCAGCAGTTATTTGGGACAGGTGCTGAAGACCCAGTACTTC
CDR3: CASSYLGQVLKTQYF

D: TRBD2
J: TRBJ2-7
V: TRBV20-1
size: .
DNA: TGCAGTGCTAGCGGACTAGCGGGAGCGGGCGAGCAGTACTTC
CDR3: CSASGLAGAGEQYF

D: .
J: TRBJ2-1
V: TRBV24-1
size: .
DNA: TGTGCCACCAGTGTGGGGGGCTATGAGCAGTTCTTC
CDR3: CATSVGGYEQFF